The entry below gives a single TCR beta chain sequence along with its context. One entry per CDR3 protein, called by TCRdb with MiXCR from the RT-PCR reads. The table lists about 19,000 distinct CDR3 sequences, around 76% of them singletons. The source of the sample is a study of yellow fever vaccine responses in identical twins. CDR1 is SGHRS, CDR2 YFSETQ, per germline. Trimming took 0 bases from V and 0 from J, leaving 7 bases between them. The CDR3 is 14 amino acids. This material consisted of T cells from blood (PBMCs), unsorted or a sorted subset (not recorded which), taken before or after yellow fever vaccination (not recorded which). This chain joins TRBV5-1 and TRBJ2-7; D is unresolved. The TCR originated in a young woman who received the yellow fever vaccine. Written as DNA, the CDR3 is TGCGCCAGCAGCTTGGATGGGGTCTCCTACGAGCAGTACTTC. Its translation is CASSLDGVSYEQYF.